This entry lists 13 T cell receptor beta chains sequenced from one sample in a study of blood T cell repertoires in COVID-19. Produced via immunoSEQ multiplex PCR; TCRdb's table is partial and in-frame only. The sample includes over 150,000 clones, about four fifths of them seen just once. The sample comprised peripheral blood. The receptors shown here come from a woman in her 70s with COVID-19, enrolled during active disease.

This clone was counted ten times or more. The gene calls are TRBV28 and TRBJ1-5; possible D gene TRBD1, 5 bases. The CDR3 spans 15 residues. CDR1 is MDHEN, CDR2 SYDVKM, per germline. V dropped 8 bases and J dropped 5 bases, with 19 bases sitting between them. The CDR3 DNA reads as TGTGCCAGCCGGGCTACCGGGGGTCGTGATCAGCCCCAGCATTTT. Protein product: CASRATGGRDQPQHF.

This clone was found once. The V call is TRBV19, the J call TRBJ2-1; D unclear. V gave up 4 bases and J gave up 4 bases, with 8 bases separating them. The CDR3 has 13 residues. Germline V gene lookup returns CDR1 LNHDA and CDR2 SQIVND (reference sequence). DNA for the CDR3: TGTGCCAGTAGTACAGGCCCGTACAATGAGCAGTTCTTC. Encoded protein: CASSTGPYNEQFF.

The chain couples TRBV18 to TRBJ2-4; weak D call: TRBD1 (5 bases). The CDR3 runs 12 residues. Germline-derived CDR1 and CDR2 are KGHSH and LQKENI. Trimming left V 3 bases short and J 6 bases short, with 6 bases between. The CDR3 loop is CASSPDRNIQYF. For the CDR3, the DNA is TGTGCCAGCTCACCCGACAGAAACATTCAGTACTTC.

This chain links TRBV6-2 or TRBV6-3 with TRBJ2-7, with a weak D call TRBD2 (6 bases). CDR3 length: 11 residues. Germline V gene data show CDR1 as MNHEY and CDR2 as SVGEGT. V was cut by 6 bases and J by 9 bases, with 12 bases left in between. CDR3 sequence reads: CASSPPGLQYF. CDR3 coding DNA: TGTGCCAGCAGCCCCCCGGGACTGCAGTACTTC.

V and J are TRBV6-5 and TRBJ2-2; a possible D gene is TRBD1 (5 bases). The V end was cut by 6 bases, the J end by 6 bases, with 14 bases between. This CDR3 is 14 amino acids long. The V gene's germline CDR1 is MNHEY and CDR2 SVGAGI. The CDR3 spells CASSRRVGAGELFF. The CDR3 coding sequence is TGTGCCAGCAGCCGAAGGGTAGGGGCCGGGGAGCTGTTTTTT.

The V call is TRBV5-4, the J call TRBJ2-3; 9 bases fit TRBD1. This CDR3 is 13 amino acids long. Germline V gene lookup returns CDR1 SGHNT and CDR2 YYREEE (reference sequence). Unmatched junction bases numbered 2, after V lost 3 bases and J lost 6 bases. CDR3: CASSSQGADTQYF. CDR3 coding DNA: TGTGCCAGCAGCTCACAGGGGGCGGATACGCAGTATTTT.

This clone was recorded a few times. The gene calls are TRBV6-5 and TRBJ2-1, with 11 bases identical to TRBD2. This CDR3 is 15 amino acids long. Germline loops: CDR1 MNHEY, CDR2 SVGAGI. J was trimmed by 6 bases and V by 7 bases; bases with no gene match: 8. The CDR3 protein is CASTGLAGGVNEQFF. The DNA for the CDR3 is TGTGCCAGCACGGGGCTAGCGGGAGGTGTCAATGAGCAGTTCTTC.

The rearrangement uses TRBV5-1 and TRBJ2-5; a possible D gene is TRBD2 (6 bases). The germline V gene encodes CDR1 SGHRS and CDR2 YFSETQ. The CDR3 covers 15 residues. The V end lost 0 bases, the J end lost 4 bases, and 13 bases lay between the germline ends. The CDR3 nucleotides read TGCGCCAGCAGCTTGGATACGGGGGTCGGAGAGACCCAGTACTTC. Translation: CASSLDTGVGETQYF.

The chain links TRBV7-6 to TRBJ1-4; D is ambiguous. Germline V CDR1 and CDR2: SGHVS, FNYEAQ. Trimming cost V 4 bases and J 7 bases, with 10 bases left between them. CDR3 length: 13 amino acids. As DNA, the CDR3 is TGTGCCAGCAGCTCGAGGGAAGGTGAAAAACTGTTTTTT. Translated: CASSSREGEKLFF.

This clone appeared a single time. The chain couples TRBV2 to TRBJ2-1; D call uncertain. V was cut by 0 bases and J by 9 bases, with 9 bases left in between. The CDR3 sequence is 13 residues long. Per the germline V gene, CDR1 is SNHLY and CDR2 is FYNNEI. In DNA, the CDR3 is TGTGCCAGCAGTGAAGCCCTGGTGGCTGAGCAGTTCTTC. Translating gives CASSEALVAEQFF.

This chain links TRBV7-9 with TRBJ1-4; 7 bases agree with TRBD1. J gave up 4 bases and V 5 bases, and 4 bases lay outside the gene matches. CDR1 and CDR2 (germline): SEHNR, FQNEAQ (reference sequence). This CDR3 contains 14 residues. The CDR3 spells CASSLGTDNEKLFF. The CDR3 nucleotides read TGTGCCAGCAGCCTCGGGACAGATAATGAAAAACTGTTTTTT.

The chain has TRBV27 and TRBJ1-2; 10 bases line up with TRBD1. This CDR3 is built from 13 residues. Trimming took 6 bases from V and 5 from J; bases not matched to a gene: 3. Germline values: CDR1 MNHEY, CDR2 SMNVEV (reference sequence). CDR3 in amino acids: CASRRTGGYGYTF. For the CDR3, the DNA is TGTGCCAGCAGGCGGACAGGGGGATATGGCTACACCTTC.

Remarks on this clone: One end of the junction does not line up with germline, which may come from a read error. The chain links TRBV2 to TRBJ1-1, with 10 bases identical to TRBD1. The CDR3 contains 14 residues. The V gene's germline CDR1 is SNHLY and CDR2 FYNNEI. The CDR3 nucleotides read TGTGCCAGCAGCGAAGGACAGGGGGAAATTGAAGCTTTCTTT. Its translation: CASSEGQGEIEAFF.